This T cell receptor beta chain was sequenced for a study of T cell changes during pregnancy in multiple sclerosis. V was shortened by 5 bases and J by 0 bases, with 8 bases between the two germline ends. The germline V gene has CDR1 SGHTA and CDR2 FQGNSA. The CDR3 consists of 14 residues. Profiled with immunoSEQ multiplex PCR; TCRdb holds only in-frame clones, not every one. The sample has about 32,000 clones; approximately 89% are singletons. The TCR comes from a female donor with multiple sclerosis, enrolled in a pregnancy study. Material: CD8+ T cells from peripheral blood mononuclear cells, obtained in the first trimester of pregnancy. The V call is TRBV7-2, the J call TRBJ1-5, with D hard to call. The CDR3 sequence is CASSPRYSNQPQHF. The CDR3 region has the DNA TGTGCCAGCAGCCCTAGATATAGCAATCAGCCCCAGCATTTT.